These T cell receptor beta chains were read from a single sample in a study of blood T cell repertoires in COVID-19. Produced via immunoSEQ multiplex PCR; TCRdb's table is partial and in-frame only. The top ten hold 6% to 9.5% of the sample, which has 75,000 to 100,000 clones, about 90% seen once. Sequenced material: peripheral blood. The receptors come from a human donor with acute or convalescent COVID-19. The donor label of this sample is uncertain. Each CDR3 is given with its conserved first and last residue. D genes are given only for firm matches. Expanded clones get a size class; other rows say once, few or many, or leave the size out.

D,J,size,V,CDR3,DNA
.,TRBJ2-7,.,TRBV6-5,CASSLTEHTYEQYF,TGTGCCAGCAGTTTAACAGAACATACCTACGAGCAGTACTTC
TRBD1,TRBJ1-5,few,TRBV19,CASSIVTGGGNQPQHF,TGTGCCAGTAGTATAGTCACAGGGGGAGGCAATCAGCCCCAGCATTTT
TRBD2,TRBJ2-3,.,TRBV7-3,CASSLKGLGLAGVTGTDTQYF,TGTGCCAGCAGCTTAAAGGGTCTTGGACTAGCGGGGGTAACAGGCACAGATACGCAGTATTTT
TRBD1,TRBJ1-4,once,TRBV5-4,CASSLTNEGAGKLFF,TGTGCCAGCAGCTTGACTAACGAGGGGGCCGGAAAACTGTTTTTT
.,TRBJ1-1,.,TRBV3-1/TRBV3-2,CASSQAGGGGTEAFF,TGTGCCAGCAGCCAAGCGGGGGGCGGCGGCACTGAAGCTTTCTTT
.,TRBJ2-5,.,TRBV7-6,CASSTAGWYQETQYF,TGTGCCAGCAGTACGGCGGGGTGGTACCAAGAGACCCAGTACTTC
TRBD1,TRBJ1-2,.,TRBV29-1,CSARQGDYGYTF,TGCAGCGCCCGACAGGGGGACTATGGCTACACCTTC
TRBD1,TRBJ2-2,.,TRBV28,CASSLWGGQGASTGELFF,TGTGCCAGCAGTTTATGGGGGGGACAGGGGGCCTCCACCGGGGAGCTGTTTTTT
TRBD2,TRBJ2-2,.,TRBV5-1,CASSLGLAGELFF,TGCGCCAGCAGCTTGGGACTAGCGGGGGAGCTGTTTTTT
.,TRBJ2-1,.,TRBV7-8,CASSENRASYNEQFF,TGTGCCAGCAGCGAAAACAGGGCTTCCTACAATGAGCAGTTCTTC
.,TRBJ1-2,.,TRBV10-1,CASSATGFYGYTF,TGCGCCAGCAGCGCGACAGGCTTCTATGGCTACACCTTC
TRBD1,TRBJ1-2,.,TRBV27,CASSSWDRAPYGYTF,TGTGCCAGCAGTTCATGGGACAGAGCCCCCTATGGCTACACCTTC
TRBD2,TRBJ2-1,once,TRBV4-2,CASSLSSGTYNEQFF,TGTGCCAGCAGCCTCTCTAGCGGGACCTACAATGAGCAGTTCTTC